This T cell receptor (beta chain) was found in a study of CD8 T cells in ankylosing spondylitis. This clonotype has at least ten counts. TCRdb re-derived calls from the 5' RACE reads in MiXCR, one entry per CDR3 protein. The sample consists of about 140,000 distinct CDR3 sequences, 8% to 9% of them appearing once. Trimming removed 7 bases from V and 13 bases from J, with 14 bases in between. CDR1 and CDR2 (germline): MNHEY, SVGAGI. The CDR3 length is 12 residues. The source is a male donor with ankylosing spondylitis. Sequencing was carried out using synovial fluid, either unsorted or a sorted T cell fraction (not recorded which). This rearrangement joins TRBV6-5 to TRBJ1-6, with D unresolved. For the CDR3, the DNA is TGTGCCAGCACGGACTTTCAAGCTCCCCTCCACTTT. Translated, it gives CASTDFQAPLHF.